These 8 T cell receptor beta chains share one sample of origin, sequenced in a study of regulatory T cells in long-lasting Graves disease. Construction of TCR beta libraries relied on iRepertoire HTBI primers and on Arm-PCR targeting CDR3 regions. TCRdb itself ran the multiplex PCR reads through MiXCR, one entry per CDR3 protein. This sample has approximately 540,000 distinct CDR3 sequences; more than 10% occur once, and the top ten carry around 10%. As for time point: newly diagnosed GD, antithyroid drugs for less than 3 months. Generation of the TCR library employed RNA extracted from PBMCs. This sample was also put to use in a study of T cells in Graves' hyperthyroidism and ophthalmopathy.

Sequencing used peripheral blood mononuclear cells (PBMCs), obtained at new diagnosis, from a patient treated with antithyroid drugs. The receptor source for this set is a woman in her twenties or thirties with Graves disease.

Concerning this clonotype: With a much larger clone just one base away, this may be a read error. This chain connects TRBV5-1 to TRBJ1-2; TRBD1 matches at 10 bases. This CDR3 is built from 15 residues. Germline loops: CDR1 SGHRS, CDR2 YFSETQ. The CDR3 DNA follows: TGCGCCAGCAGCGCCAGGGACAGGGGAGACTATGGCTACATCTTC. Its translation: CASSARDRGDYGYIF.

The table lists this clonotype with many counts. In DNA form, the CDR3 reads TGTGCCAGTCAATCGAGCCAGGACGCTAACTATGGCTACACCTTC. This sequence encodes CASQSSQDANYGYTF. This chain joins TRBV19 and TRBJ1-2; D gene uncertain. CDR1 LNHDA and CDR2 SQIVND come from the germline V gene (reference sequence). Trimming took 8 bases from V and 0 from J, leaving 16 bases between them. This CDR3 region has 15 residues. The entire variable domain, with the rest obtained from reference TRBV19 and TRBJ1-2, is as follows: DGGITQSPKYLFRKEGQNVTLSCEQNLNHDAMYWYRQDPGQGLRLIYYSQIVNDFQKGDIAEGYSVSREKKESFPLTVTSAQKNPTAFYLCASQSSQDANYGYTFGSGTRLTVV.

This clonotype was observed at least ten times. This chain connects TRBV2 to TRBJ2-5, with 11 bases matching TRBD2. The CDR3 sequence is 14 residues long. Germline CDR1 SNHLY, CDR2 FYNNEI. V was pared by 5 bases and J by 5 bases, with 4 bases of the junction left unmatched. The CDR3, as DNA: TGTGCCAGCAGTAAGACTAGCGGGAAGGAGACCCAGTACTTC. It translates to CASSKTSGKETQYF.

The sample holds many counts of this clonotype. The V and J genes are TRBV5-1 and TRBJ2-7; a weak D match, TRBD1 (5 bases). Looked up from germline, CDR1 is SGHRS and CDR2 is YFSETQ. V gave up 5 bases and J gave up 5 bases, with 20 bases separating them. This CDR3 is 15 amino acids long. CDR3 nucleotides: TGCGCCAGCAGGAACCCCCAGGGTGGATCACACGAGCAGTACTTC. Amino acid sequence: CASRNPQGGSHEQYF.

The V call is TRBV18, the J call TRBJ1-1; 9 nucleotides line up with TRBD1. This CDR3 has 14 residues. Per germline, CDR1 KGHSH and CDR2 LQKENI. Unmatched junction bases numbered 5, after V lost 4 bases and J lost 5 bases. The CDR3 nucleotides read TGTGCCAGCTCACTGGGACAGGGTTGGACTGAAGCTTTCTTT. As protein: CASSLGQGWTEAFF.

J is TRBJ2-1 and V is TRBV28; possibly TRBD2 for D (6 bases). In germline, CDR1 is MDHEN, CDR2 SYDVKM. The CDR3 contains 15 residues. Trimming cost V 6 bases and J 4 bases, with 16 bases left between them. DNA of the CDR3: TGTGCCAGCAGATCTCTAGCGTTAAGGTACAATGAGCAGTTCTTC. This encodes CASRSLALRYNEQFF.

In this sample, this clonotype turned up many times. V is TRBV2 and J is TRBJ2-7; possible D gene TRBD1, 5 bases. Trimming cost V 0 bases and J 2 bases, with 8 bases left between them. In germline, CDR1 is SNHLY, CDR2 FYNNEI. CDR3 size: 14 residues. The CDR3 spells CASSEAKGPYEQYF. CDR3 DNA sequence: TGTGCCAGCAGTGAAGCGAAGGGGCCCTACGAGCAGTACTTC.

There are a few counts of this clonotype. The chain links TRBV7-9 to TRBJ1-2; D gene unclear. This CDR3 spans 13 amino acids. CDR1 and CDR2 from the germline V gene are SEHNR and FQNEAQ (reference sequence). V was shortened by 0 bases and J by 3 bases, with 5 bases between the two germline ends. The CDR3 DNA sequence: TGTGCCAGCAGCTTAGCAGAGCACTATGGCTACACCTTC. It codes for CASSLAEHYGYTF.